This is a list of T cell receptor beta chains from one sample in a study of blood T cells in healthy people across ages. TCRdb reanalysed the 5' RACE reads using MiXCR and keeps one entry per CDR3 protein. This sample has some 640,000 distinct CDR3 sequences; about 52% occur once, and the top ten carry roughly 30%. The sample comprised blood. These receptors originate from a woman aged 60-70 years in good health. The CDR3 runs from the conserved cysteine through the conserved F or W. Clone size is given for some rows only: seen once, a few or many times, or a class if the clone is expanded.

cdr3_aa: CASILGSSPSTDTQYF
cdr3_length: 16
j_call: TRBJ2-3
v_call: TRBV5-1
clone_size: .

cdr3_aa: CATSRENLLGNSFTDTQYF
cdr3_length: 19
j_call: TRBJ2-3
v_call: TRBV15
clone_size: .

cdr3_aa: CASSLRLAGVYEQYF
cdr3_length: 15
j_call: TRBJ2-7
v_call: TRBV4-3
clone_size: many

cdr3_aa: CSVVHSGEQYF
cdr3_length: 11
j_call: .
v_call: TRBV29-1
clone_size: .

cdr3_aa: CASSLVVAGAYERYF
cdr3_length: 15
j_call: TRBJ2-7
v_call: TRBV5-1
clone_size: .

cdr3_aa: CASSRWAIYGYTF
cdr3_length: 13
j_call: TRBJ1-2
v_call: TRBV2
clone_size: .

cdr3_aa: CASSRGTGGETQYF
cdr3_length: 14
j_call: TRBJ2-5
v_call: TRBV12-3/TRBV12-4
clone_size: many

cdr3_aa: CASRSRQVMANVLTF
cdr3_length: 15
j_call: TRBJ2-6
v_call: TRBV7-2
clone_size: .

cdr3_aa: CASSPPTYYNEQFF
cdr3_length: 14
j_call: TRBJ2-1
v_call: TRBV3-1
clone_size: few

cdr3_aa: CASSQKGGSYEQYF
cdr3_length: 14
j_call: TRBJ2-7
v_call: TRBV7-9
clone_size: .

cdr3_aa: CASSPRTSGRGSEQYF
cdr3_length: 16
j_call: TRBJ2-7
v_call: TRBV7-6
clone_size: .

cdr3_aa: CASSVGGTNTGELFF
cdr3_length: 15
j_call: TRBJ2-2
v_call: TRBV9
clone_size: .

cdr3_aa: CASSPLIDWDTEAFF
cdr3_length: 15
j_call: TRBJ1-1
v_call: TRBV27
clone_size: .

cdr3_aa: CASSLTGGGGEEKLFF
cdr3_length: 16
j_call: TRBJ1-4
v_call: TRBV7-8
clone_size: few

cdr3_aa: CSASPGDYGYTF
cdr3_length: 12
j_call: TRBJ1-2
v_call: TRBV20-1
clone_size: once

cdr3_aa: CASRTHGLEQYF
cdr3_length: 12
j_call: TRBJ2-7
v_call: TRBV28
clone_size: .

cdr3_aa: CASSFGGTGTLEQYF
cdr3_length: 15
j_call: .
v_call: TRBV6-6
clone_size: .

cdr3_aa: CSATGLAGSYEQYF
cdr3_length: 14
j_call: TRBJ2-7
v_call: TRBV20-1
clone_size: .

cdr3_aa: CSARDGAGTAYNSPLHF
cdr3_length: 17
j_call: TRBJ1-6
v_call: TRBV20-1
clone_size: .

cdr3_aa: CASSLVLPGVNEQYF
cdr3_length: 15
j_call: TRBJ2-7
v_call: TRBV7-9
clone_size: few

cdr3_aa: CSVSRARAVYNEQFF
cdr3_length: 15
j_call: TRBJ2-1
v_call: TRBV20-1
clone_size: .

cdr3_aa: CASSRGTLYNEQFF
cdr3_length: 14
j_call: TRBJ2-1
v_call: TRBV11-3
clone_size: .